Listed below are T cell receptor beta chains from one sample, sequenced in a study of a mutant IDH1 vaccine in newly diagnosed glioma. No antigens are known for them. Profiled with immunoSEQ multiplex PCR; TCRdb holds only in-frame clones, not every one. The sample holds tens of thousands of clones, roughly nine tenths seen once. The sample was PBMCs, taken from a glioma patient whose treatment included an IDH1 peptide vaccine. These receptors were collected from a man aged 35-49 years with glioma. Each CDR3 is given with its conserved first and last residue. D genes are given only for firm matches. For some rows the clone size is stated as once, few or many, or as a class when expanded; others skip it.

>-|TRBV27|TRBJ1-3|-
CASSSGSGIGNTIYF
TGTGCCAGCAGTAGCGGGAGCGGAATTGGAAACACCATATATTTT
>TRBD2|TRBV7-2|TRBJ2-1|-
CASSFATSGRGEQFF
TGTGCCAGCAGCTTTGCAACTAGCGGGAGAGGTGAGCAGTTCTTC
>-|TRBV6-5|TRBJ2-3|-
CASSSTRSTDTQYF
TGTGCCAGCAGTTCCACCAGGAGCACAGATACGCAGTATTTT
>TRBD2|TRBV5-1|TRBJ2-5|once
CASRPLAGVGETQYF
TGCGCCAGCAGGCCGCTAGCGGGAGTGGGAGAGACCCAGTACTTC
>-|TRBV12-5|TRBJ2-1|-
CASGLNGGEQFF
TGTGCTAGTGGTTTGAACGGAGGTGAGCAGTTCTTC
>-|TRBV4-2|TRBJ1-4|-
CASSTRGATNEKLFF
TGTGCCAGCAGCACTAGGGGGGCAACTAATGAAAAACTGTTTTTT
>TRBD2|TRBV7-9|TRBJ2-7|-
CASSNRPSGSSYEQYF
TGTGCCAGCAGCAACCGACCCAGCGGGAGCTCCTACGAGCAGTACTTC
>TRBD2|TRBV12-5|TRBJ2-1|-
CASEGFPGGRSNEQFF
TGTGCTAGTGAAGGGTTTCCGGGAGGCCGTAGCAATGAGCAGTTCTTC
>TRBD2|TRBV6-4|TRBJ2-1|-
CASSGTSGSFNEQFF
TGTGCCAGCAGCGGGACTAGCGGGAGTTTCAATGAGCAGTTCTTC
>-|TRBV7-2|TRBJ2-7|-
CASSQINHVQQYF
TGTGCCAGCAGCCAAATCAATCACGTCCAGCAGTACTTC
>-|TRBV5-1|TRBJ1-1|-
CASSLEPGLTEAFF
TGCGCCAGCAGCTTGGAGCCAGGGTTAACTGAAGCTTTCTTT
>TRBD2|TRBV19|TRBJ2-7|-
CASSPGTSYEQYF
TGTGCCAGTAGTCCTGGGACTAGCTACGAGCAGTACTTC
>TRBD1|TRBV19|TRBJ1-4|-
CASRDRAFLEEKLFF
TGTGCCAGCCGGGACAGGGCTTTTTTGGAGGAAAAACTGTTTTTT
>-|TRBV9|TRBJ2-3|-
CASSTGVATDTQYF
TGTGCCAGCAGTACAGGAGTAGCCACAGATACGCAGTATTTT
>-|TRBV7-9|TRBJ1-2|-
CASSLGVAGAYGYTF
TGTGCCAGCAGCTTAGGGGTAGCCGGGGCTTATGGCTACACCTTC
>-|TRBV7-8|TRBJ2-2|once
CASSQSRQTGELFF
TGTGCCAGCAGCCAATCGCGGCAGACCGGGGAGCTGTTTTTT